One T cell receptor beta chain is described in this entry. This clone was seen only a few times. Its antigen has not been determined. No much larger clonotype is one base removed from it; base qualities were not supplied. TCRbeta CDR3 regions were amplified from genomic DNA by means of the immunoSEQ Assay, a bias-controlled multiplex PCR. In the authors' own workflow: The number of nucleated cells in each sample was estimated by amplification of reference gene primers within the assay. Sequence reads were collapsed and filtered to measure the absolute abundance of every unique TCRbeta CDR3 rearrangement. For each sample, productive Simpson clonality was calculated by taking the square root of Simpson's diversity index across productive rearrangements. TCRdb stores this immuneACCESS table with in-frame sequences only. Part of the clones is absent; in the studies checked, under half of the shortfall reflects unresolved V genes, and no reason is known for the rest. That table supplies the V and J calls and clone size; D and trimming were determined from the DNA. A total of about 280,000 clones appear in this sample, approximately 85% of them only once. The leading ten clones occupy around 0.9% of the sample.

These data are taken from a study of blood T cell repertoires in COVID-19 (dated by TCRdb to 2018 to 2020). Background on the whole study: Collaborator samples came from the United States, Italy and Spain and covered acute and convalescent phases of COVID-19. The material from the prospective study consisted of cDNA or gDNA derived from T cells, B-cell-depleted T cells, or PBMCs. Subjects who had been exposed to COVID-19, were actively infected with it, or had recovered from it provided the deeply sampled blood TCRbeta repertoires that made up the dataset. The repertoires were released in a freely available public database meant as a resource for research on the immune response to SARS-CoV-2. Samples were obtained from the ongoing ImmuneRACE study (first 160 participants) and from about 1,300 subjects provided by 6 global collaborators. A de-identified subject ID, COVID-19 status, age in years and sex were almost always included in the sample metadata. Where available, HLA class I and class II types were obtained from metadata supplied by the sample provider rather than from assay-based typing.

The full study reports these points: Clinical and demographic metadata were provided uncurated, with the amount varying by source and participant.

From its cysteine to its phenylalanine, the CDR3 spans 17 amino acids. Here the CDR3 DNA is all that survives: 51 bases in frame from base 1. The germline V gene (reference sequence) supplies CDR1 WNHNN and CDR2 SYGVQD. Trimmed from V: 8 bases; trimmed from J: 0 bases; junction bases lacking a gene match: 13. In the prospective study, participants were roughly 18 to 95 years old, resided in 24 geographic areas of the United States, and were enrolled through a virtual design. Cohort assignment in the prospective study relied on participant-reported clinical history from a screening survey and a study questionnaire. Recovered participants in ImmuneRACE Cohort 3 were defined as having two consecutive negative NP/OP PCR tests, clearance from a healthcare professional, or resolution of symptoms. Mobile phlebotomists in the prospective study collected whole blood, serum and a nasopharyngeal or oropharyngeal swab from every participant. Additional blood draws and questionnaires over an approximately 2-month period could optionally be provided by prospective study participants. Before DNA extraction, blood samples from the prospective study were shipped at room temperature or frozen.

The chain is assembled from TRBV10-1 and TRBJ2-7, with 10 middle bases fitting TRBD1. The source is a woman under 40 who had recovered from COVID-19. Sample: PBMCs or T cells enriched from blood (not recorded which). The CDR3 sequence is CASLHRDRGLDSYEQYF. The nucleotides read TGCGCCAGCCTCCACCGAGACAGGGGGCTTGACTCCTACGAGCAGTACTTC.